This TCR beta chain was sequenced in a study of blood T cells in healthy people across ages. Study-level background: Template switching captured about one barcoded beta molecule per two T cells.

As for this clonotype: A clone one base away is much larger, so this may be a read error.

Then a second PCR, running roughly 7 to 11 cycles, was carried out with a sample-barcoded 5' primer and a J-beta primer mix. Each cDNA molecule was tagged by a template-switch adaptor that had 12 random nucleotides. From the 5' RACE reads, TCRdb called clonotypes with MiXCR, one entry per CDR3 protein. The data show 700,000 to 950,000 distinct CDR3 sequences, with about 40% seen just once and roughly 20% held by the top ten. This CDR3 contains 17 residues. Germline V CDR1 and CDR2: SGHTA, FQGNSA. Sequencing was performed on blood. The TCR originated in a woman aged 60 to 75 in good health. The chain recombines TRBV7-2 with TRBJ2-6; D unclear. CDR3 sequence: CASSLNMRSSGTNVLTF. In DNA form, the CDR3 reads TGTGCCAGCAGCTTAAATATGAGATCCTCTGGGACCAACGTCCTGACTTTC.